Presented here are 23 T cell receptor beta chains from one specimen sequenced in a study of cytotoxic CD8 clonotypes in ibrutinib-treated CLL. Data came from immunoSEQ multiplex PCR; TCRdb stores just in-frame clones and leaves some out. Counted here are around 250,000 clones, under 80% occurring once; the ten biggest clones make up approximately 15%. Material: PBMCs, obtained after 24 months of ibrutinib treatment. These receptors all stem from a human donor with chronic lymphocytic leukemia.

This clone was observed a handful of times. V gene TRBV27 combines with J gene TRBJ2-6; D might be TRBD2 (5 bases). Germline CDR1 reads MNHEY; CDR2 reads SMNVEV (reference sequence). The CDR3 sequence is 15 residues long. The V and J ends lost 8 bases and 3 bases respectively, with 14 bases between them. The CDR3 DNA sequence: TGTGCCAGCGGAAACTATGCGGGTGGGGCCAACGTCCTGACTTTC. It codes for CASGNYAGGANVLTF.

The chain joins TRBV13 to TRBJ1-4; TRBD1 is a possible D gene (5 bases). V dropped 1 base and J dropped 8 bases, with 11 bases sitting between them. The germline V gene encodes CDR1 PRHDT and CDR2 FYEKMQ (reference sequence). The CDR3 runs to 14 residues. CDR3 sequence reads: CASSLAGPREKLFF. The DNA for the CDR3 is TGTGCCAGCAGCTTAGCGGGGCCCCGGGAAAAACTGTTTTTT.

The rearrangement links TRBV19 to TRBJ1-2; 9 bases align to TRBD1. The CDR3 covers 13 residues. Germline V gives CDR1 LNHDA, CDR2 SQIVND (reference sequence). J lost 8 bases, V lost 10 bases, and 11 bases had no gene match. CDR3 loop: CATRTGATWGYTF. The CDR3 nucleotides are TGTGCCACGAGGACAGGGGCGACATGGGGCTACACCTTC.

This clone showed up just a few times. V usage is TRBV6-6 and J usage is TRBJ1-4; D not resolved. Trimming pared 7 bases from V and 4 bases from J, leaving 13 bases between. Germline V lookup: CDR1 MNHNY, CDR2 SVGAGI (reference sequence). This CDR3 comprises 14 residues. The CDR3 reads CASTISRNNEKLFF. CDR3 coding DNA: TGTGCCAGCACTATAAGCCGTAATAATGAAAAACTGTTTTTT.

The chain recombines TRBV25-1 with TRBJ2-3; 8 bases agree with TRBD1. V dropped 5 bases and J dropped 1; count of bases not matched to a gene: 5. Germline V lookup: CDR1 MGHDK, CDR2 SYGVNS. The CDR3 consists of 15 residues. CDR3 sequence: CASSTNRGGTDTQYF. CDR3 DNA sequence: TGTGCCAGCAGTACCAACAGGGGGGGCACAGATACGCAGTATTTT.

The CDR3 is CSVERTATDTQYF. CDR3 coding DNA: TGCAGCGTTGAACGGACGGCCACAGATACGCAGTATTTT. The rearrangement links TRBV29-1 to TRBJ2-3; no definite D call. The CDR3 spans 13 residues. Germline V CDR1 and CDR2: SQVTM, ANQGSEA. The V gene lost 2 bases and the J gene lost 2 bases, with 8 bases spanning the gap.

The V and J genes are TRBV28 and TRBJ2-1; perhaps TRBD1 as D (5 bases). Germline CDR1 is MDHEN and CDR2 is SYDVKM. The CDR3 extends over 11 amino acids. Trimming removed 3 bases from V and 14 bases from J, with 11 bases in between. CDR3: CASSFRDVKFF. The CDR3 coding sequence is TGTGCCAGCAGTTTCAGGGATGTGAAGTTCTTC.

In its sample, this clone was seen once. This sequence joins TRBV19 and TRBJ1-1; D perhaps matches TRBD1 (6 bases). The V end lost 4 bases, the J end lost 6 bases, and 15 bases lay between the germline ends. Looked up from germline, CDR1 is LNHDA and CDR2 is SQIVND (reference sequence). The CDR3 contains 14 residues. The CDR3 DNA is TGTGCCAGTAGTACCGTACAGGGTTGGGCTGAAGCTTTCTTT. This translates into CASSTVQGWAEAFF.

This rearrangement joins TRBV30 to TRBJ2-7; no firm D call. The V and J ends lost 0 bases and 2 bases respectively, with 17 bases between them. The CDR3 covers 16 residues. CDR1 GTSNPN and CDR2 SVGIG come from the germline V gene (reference sequence). CDR3 sequence: CAWSVLSGEKPYEQYF. The CDR3 coding sequence is TGTGCCTGGAGTGTACTATCTGGGGAAAAACCCTACGAGCAGTACTTC.

The chain joins TRBV5-1 to TRBJ2-1, with D maybe TRBD2 (5 bases). V was trimmed by 4 bases and J by 8 bases, leaving 13 bases between them. CDR1 is SGHRS, CDR2 YFSETQ, per germline. This CDR3 comprises 13 residues. The CDR3 loop is CASSPLRADEQFF. The CDR3 coding sequence is TGCGCCAGCAGCCCCCTTAGAGCGGATGAGCAGTTCTTC.

The chain couples TRBV11-2 to TRBJ2-5; 9 nucleotides agree with TRBD2. The CDR3 is made up of 15 amino acids. Germline V CDR1 and CDR2: SGHAT, FQNNGV. V shed 5 bases, J shed 1 base, and the junction held 5 bases outside the gene matches. This CDR3 is CASSVTSGSQETQYF. CDR3 in DNA: TGTGCCAGCAGCGTGACTAGCGGATCCCAAGAGACCCAGTACTTC.

This chain uses TRBV27 with TRBJ2-2; 7 bases match TRBD1. The CDR3 length is 14 residues. Germline assignment: CDR1 MNHEY and CDR2 SMNVEV (reference sequence). V lost 5 bases to trimming and J lost 5 bases; unmatched junction nucleotides: 5. The CDR3 DNA follows: TGTGCCAGCAGTCTGTTACAGGGGACCGGGGAGCTGTTTTTT. Protein product: CASSLLQGTGELFF.

The V call is TRBV18, the J call TRBJ2-7, with D possibly TRBD1 on 6 matching bases. This CDR3 contains 15 residues. V dropped 3 bases and J dropped 4 bases, with 16 bases sitting between them. Germline CDR1 is KGHSH and CDR2 is LQKENI. The CDR3 loop is CASSPRAGALYEQYF. The CDR3 DNA follows: TGTGCCAGCTCACCCCGGGCAGGGGCCCTATACGAGCAGTACTTC.

The V call is TRBV7-3, the J call TRBJ2-1, with TRBD2 as a possible D gene (7 bases). Between the trimmed V and J ends, which lost 2 bases and 4 bases, there was a span of 18 bases. Germline loops: CDR1 SGHTA, CDR2 FQGTGA. The CDR3 consists of 17 residues. The CDR3, as DNA: TGTGCCAGCAGCTTATCCCCTTTGGCGGGGGCATACAATGAGCAGTTCTTC. This sequence encodes CASSLSPLAGAYNEQFF.

This clone was seen more than once but under ten times. Here the CDR3 reads CASNLSLQEQFF. The CDR3 DNA sequence: TGTGCCAGCAATTTGAGCCTCCAAGAGCAGTTCTTC. The J gene is TRBJ2-1, the V gene TRBV6-1, with D unclear. V was clipped by 7 bases and J by 10 bases, with 14 bases between them. This CDR3 has 12 amino acids. Germline values: CDR1 MNHNS, CDR2 SASEGT.

The chain links TRBV29-1 to TRBJ2-1; 7 nucleotides line up with TRBD2. The CDR3 length is 14 residues. The germline V gene has CDR1 SQVTM and CDR2 ANQGSEA. V shed 7 bases, J shed 7 bases, and the junction held 13 bases outside the gene matches. The CDR3 DNA follows: TGCAGCGCCCTCGGGGGAGGGCCAGGGAATGAGCAGTTCTTC. Translation: CSALGGGPGNEQFF.

The V and J genes are TRBV19 and TRBJ2-1, with 7 bases that match TRBD2. Trimming removed 4 bases from V and 4 bases from J; junction bases left unmatched: 4. CDR3 length: 14 residues. Germline CDR1 reads LNHDA; CDR2 reads SQIVND (reference sequence). CDR3 in amino acids: CASSNSGTYNEQFF. CDR3 nucleotide sequence: TGTGCCAGTAGTAACAGCGGGACTTACAATGAGCAGTTCTTC.

The chain carries TRBV11-1 and TRBJ2-7; TRBD1 might be the D (6 bases). The CDR3 has 15 amino acids. V lost 5 bases, J lost 3 bases, and 17 bases lay in between. The germline V gene has CDR1 SGHAT and CDR2 FQDESV (reference sequence). The CDR3 loop is CASSPTQGAGYEQYF. The CDR3 nucleotides are TGTGCCAGCAGCCCAACACAGGGAGCTGGCTACGAGCAGTACTTC.

DNA for the CDR3: TGCGCCAGCAGCTTGGGCAGCCGAACGAACACCGGGGAGCTGTTTTTT. Translated: CASSLGSRTNTGELFF. V gene TRBV5-1 combines with J gene TRBJ2-2; the D is unclear. The CDR3 spans 16 residues. Germline V gene sequence: CDR1 SGHRS, CDR2 YFSETQ. Trimming took off 0 bases at V and 0 bases at J, with 9 bases between the two ends.

This chain links TRBV28 with TRBJ1-2, with a tentative D call TRBD1 (6 bases). CDR3 length: 13 residues. Trimming stripped 6 bases from V and 4 bases from J, with 12 bases between. Germline V lookup: CDR1 MDHEN, CDR2 SYDVKM. The CDR3 sequence: CASSLGGLYGYTF. The CDR3 nucleotides read TGTGCCAGCAGCCTAGGGGGTCTCTATGGCTACACCTTC.

The chain is built from TRBV27 and TRBJ2-7, with 7 bases matching TRBD1. The CDR3 totals 16 residues. Germline lookup yields CDR1 MNHEY and CDR2 SMNVEV (reference sequence). V shed 3 bases, J shed 4 bases, and the junction held 12 bases outside the gene matches. CDR3 amino acids: CASSFFDRALGYEQYF. CDR3 in DNA: TGTGCCAGCAGTTTTTTCGACAGGGCGCTTGGATACGAGCAGTACTTC.

In this sample, this clone turned up once. The chain links TRBV13 to TRBJ2-7; a weak D match, TRBD1 (6 bases). Per germline, CDR1 PRHDT and CDR2 FYEKMQ (reference sequence). Trimming left V 5 bases short and J 4 bases short, with 18 bases between. The CDR3 is made up of 15 amino acids. The DNA for the CDR3 is TGTGCCAGCAGCCCAGGACAGATCACACCATACGAGCAGTACTTC. Translated: CASSPGQITPYEQYF.

The genes are TRBV5-1 and TRBJ2-3; unclear D gene. The CDR3 sequence is 15 residues long. Germline V gene data show CDR1 as SGHRS and CDR2 as YFSETQ. V was trimmed by 1 base and J by 2 bases, leaving 11 bases between them. The CDR3 is CASSLTRPTTDTQYF. The CDR3 DNA reads TGCGCCAGCAGCTTGACGAGACCTACCACAGATACGCAGTATTTT.